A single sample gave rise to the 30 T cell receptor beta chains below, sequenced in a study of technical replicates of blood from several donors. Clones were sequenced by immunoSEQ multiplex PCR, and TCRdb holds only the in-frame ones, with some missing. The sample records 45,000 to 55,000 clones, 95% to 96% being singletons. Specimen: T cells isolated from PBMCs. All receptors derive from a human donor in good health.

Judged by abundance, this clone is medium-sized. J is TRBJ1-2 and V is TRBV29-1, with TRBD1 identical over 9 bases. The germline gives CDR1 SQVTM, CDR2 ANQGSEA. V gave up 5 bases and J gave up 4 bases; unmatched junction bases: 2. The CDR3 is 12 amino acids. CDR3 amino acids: CSVSDRGYGYTF. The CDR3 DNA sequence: TGCAGCGTTTCGGACAGGGGCTATGGCTACACCTTC.

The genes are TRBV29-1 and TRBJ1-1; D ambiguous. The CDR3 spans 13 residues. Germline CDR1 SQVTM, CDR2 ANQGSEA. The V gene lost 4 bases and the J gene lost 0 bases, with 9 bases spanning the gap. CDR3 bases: TGCAGCGTTGCCCGAGTAATGAACACTGAAGCTTTCTTT. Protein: CSVARVMNTEAFF.

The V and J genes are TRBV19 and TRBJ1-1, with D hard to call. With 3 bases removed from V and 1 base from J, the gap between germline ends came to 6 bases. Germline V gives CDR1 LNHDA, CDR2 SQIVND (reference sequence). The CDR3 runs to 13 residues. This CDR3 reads CASSMRENTEAFF. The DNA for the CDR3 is TGTGCCAGTAGTATGAGAGAGAACACTGAAGCTTTCTTT. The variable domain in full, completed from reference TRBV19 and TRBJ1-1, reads DGGITQSPKYLFRKEGQNVTLSCEQNLNHDAMYWYRQDPGQGLRLIYYSQIVNDFQKGDIAEGYSVSREKKESFPLTVTSAQKNPTAFYLCASSMRENTEAFFGQGTRLTVV.

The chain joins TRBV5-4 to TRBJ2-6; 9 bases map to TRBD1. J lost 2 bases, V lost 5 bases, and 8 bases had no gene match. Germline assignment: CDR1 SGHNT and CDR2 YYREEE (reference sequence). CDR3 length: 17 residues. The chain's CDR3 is CASSFDRGVAGANVLTF. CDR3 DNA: TGTGCCAGCAGTTTCGACAGGGGGGTGGCTGGGGCCAACGTCCTGACTTTC.

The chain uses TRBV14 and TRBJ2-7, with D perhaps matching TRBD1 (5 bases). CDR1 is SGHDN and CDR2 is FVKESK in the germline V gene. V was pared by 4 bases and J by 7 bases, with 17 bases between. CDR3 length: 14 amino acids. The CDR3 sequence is CASSRSIGAGEQYF. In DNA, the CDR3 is TGTGCCAGCAGCCGAAGCATAGGGGCCGGGGAGCAGTACTTC.

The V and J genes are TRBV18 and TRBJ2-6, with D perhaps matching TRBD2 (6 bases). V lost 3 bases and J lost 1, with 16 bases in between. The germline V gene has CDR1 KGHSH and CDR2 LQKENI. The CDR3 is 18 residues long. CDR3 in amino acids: CASSPSGTGESGANVLTF. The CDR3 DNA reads TGTGCCAGCTCACCTTCCGGGACGGGAGAGTCTGGGGCCAACGTCCTGACTTTC.

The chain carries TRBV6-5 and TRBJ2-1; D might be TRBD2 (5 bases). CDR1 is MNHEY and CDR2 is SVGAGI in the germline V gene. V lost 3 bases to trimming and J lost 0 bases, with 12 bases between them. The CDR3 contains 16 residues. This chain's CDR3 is CASSYFGRSSYNEQFF. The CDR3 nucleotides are TGTGCCAGCAGTTATTTTGGGAGATCCTCCTACAATGAGCAGTTCTTC.

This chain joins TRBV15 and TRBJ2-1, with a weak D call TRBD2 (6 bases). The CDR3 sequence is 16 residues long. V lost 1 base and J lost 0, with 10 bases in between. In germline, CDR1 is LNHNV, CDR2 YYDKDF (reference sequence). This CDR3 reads CATSRGRGSSYNEQFF. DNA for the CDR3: TGTGCCACCAGCAGAGGGCGGGGAAGCTCCTACAATGAGCAGTTCTTC.

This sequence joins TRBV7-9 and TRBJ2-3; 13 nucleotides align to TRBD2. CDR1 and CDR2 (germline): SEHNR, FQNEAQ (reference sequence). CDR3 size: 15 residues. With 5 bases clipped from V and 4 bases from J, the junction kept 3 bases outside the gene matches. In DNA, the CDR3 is TGTGCCAGCAGCCCACTAGCGGGAGGGCCAGATACGCAGTATTTT. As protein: CASSPLAGGPDTQYF.

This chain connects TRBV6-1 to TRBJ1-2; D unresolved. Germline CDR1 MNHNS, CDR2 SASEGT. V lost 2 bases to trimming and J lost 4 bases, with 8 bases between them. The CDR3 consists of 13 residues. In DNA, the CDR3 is TGTGCCAGCAGTGAATTAGCTTTCTATGGCTACACCTTC. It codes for CASSELAFYGYTF.

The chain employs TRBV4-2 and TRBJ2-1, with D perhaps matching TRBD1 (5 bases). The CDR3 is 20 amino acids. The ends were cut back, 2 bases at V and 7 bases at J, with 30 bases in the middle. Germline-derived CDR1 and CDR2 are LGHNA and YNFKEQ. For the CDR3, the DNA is TGTGCCAGCAGCCAAACAGCACAATACGGACCTCCATCACCAGGGAATGAGCAGTTCTTC. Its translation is CASSQTAQYGPPSPGNEQFF.

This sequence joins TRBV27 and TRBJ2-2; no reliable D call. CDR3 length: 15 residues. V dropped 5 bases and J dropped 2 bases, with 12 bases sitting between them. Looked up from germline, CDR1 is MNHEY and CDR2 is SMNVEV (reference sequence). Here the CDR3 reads CASSKPIANTGELFF. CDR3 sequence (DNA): TGTGCCAGCAGTAAACCGATAGCAAACACCGGGGAGCTGTTTTTT.

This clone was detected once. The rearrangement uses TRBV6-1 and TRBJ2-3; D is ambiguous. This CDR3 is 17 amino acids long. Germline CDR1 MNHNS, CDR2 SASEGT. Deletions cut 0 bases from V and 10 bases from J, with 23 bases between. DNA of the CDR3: TGTGCCAGCAGTGAAGCGGCGGATCGTAGAGGCAGTGAGGCGCAGTATTTT. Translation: CASSEAADRRGSEAQYF.

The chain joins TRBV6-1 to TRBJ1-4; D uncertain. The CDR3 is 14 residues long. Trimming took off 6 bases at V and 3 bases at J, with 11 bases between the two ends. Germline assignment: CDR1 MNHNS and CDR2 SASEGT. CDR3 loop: CASRPGVPNEKLFF. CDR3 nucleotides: TGTGCCAGCAGGCCCGGGGTACCTAATGAAAAACTGTTTTTT.

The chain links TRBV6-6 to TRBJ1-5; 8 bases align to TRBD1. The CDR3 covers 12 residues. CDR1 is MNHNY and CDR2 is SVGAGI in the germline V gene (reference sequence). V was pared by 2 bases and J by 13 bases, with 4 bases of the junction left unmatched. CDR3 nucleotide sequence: TGTGCCAGCAGTTACACGGGACAGGCTCAGCATTTT. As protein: CASSYTGQAQHF.

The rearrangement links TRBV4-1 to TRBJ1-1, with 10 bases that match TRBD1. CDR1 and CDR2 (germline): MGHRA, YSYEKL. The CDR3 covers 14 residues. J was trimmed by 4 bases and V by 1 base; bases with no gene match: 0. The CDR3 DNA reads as TGCGCCAGCAGCCAAGGACAGGGGGCCACTGAAGCTTTCTTT. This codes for CASSQGQGATEAFF.

CDR3 sequence: CASSFSGRAPGEQFF. CDR3 nucleotides: TGTGCCAGCAGCTTTAGCGGGAGGGCCCCCGGTGAGCAGTTCTTC. The V call is TRBV6-5, the J call TRBJ2-1, with 11 bases lining up with TRBD2. The CDR3 is made up of 15 amino acids. The V and J ends lost 6 bases and 9 bases, in that order; junction bases with no gene match: 10. CDR1 is MNHEY and CDR2 is SVGAGI in the germline V gene.

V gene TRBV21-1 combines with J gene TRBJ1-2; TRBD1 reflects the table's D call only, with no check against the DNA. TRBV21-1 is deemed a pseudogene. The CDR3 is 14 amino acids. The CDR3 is CASSQTDRGDGYTF. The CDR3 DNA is TGTGCCAGCAGCCAAACGGACAGGGGGGATGGCTACACCTTC.

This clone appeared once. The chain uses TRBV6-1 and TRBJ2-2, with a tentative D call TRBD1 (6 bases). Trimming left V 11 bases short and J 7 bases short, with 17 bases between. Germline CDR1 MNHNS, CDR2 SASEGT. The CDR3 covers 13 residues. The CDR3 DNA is TGTGCCTCCAAGGGGGATGTAATCGGGGAGCTGTTTTTT. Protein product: CASKGDVIGELFF.

The CDR3 coding sequence is TGTGCCAGCACCCCATTAATAGCGGGCAGCGGGGAGCTGTTTTTT. This gives the protein CASTPLIAGSGELFF. This chain connects TRBV9 to TRBJ2-2; TRBD2 matches 7 bases. The V and J ends lost 6 bases and 7 bases, in that order; junction bases with no gene match: 12. The germline CDR1 and CDR2 sequences are SGDLS and YYNGEE. The length of the CDR3 is 15 residues.

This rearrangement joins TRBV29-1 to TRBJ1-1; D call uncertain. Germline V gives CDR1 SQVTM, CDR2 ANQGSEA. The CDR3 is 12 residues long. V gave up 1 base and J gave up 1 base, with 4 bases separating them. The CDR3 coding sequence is TGCAGCGTTGAAGGTCGGAACACTGAAGCTTTCTTT. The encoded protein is CSVEGRNTEAFF. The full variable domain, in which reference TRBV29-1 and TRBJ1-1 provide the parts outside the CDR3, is SAVISQKPSRDICQRGTSLTIQCQVDSQVTMMFWYRQQPGQSLTLIATANQGSEATYESGFVIDKFPISRPNLTFSTLTVSNMSPEDSSIYLCSVEGRNTEAFFGQGTRLTVV.

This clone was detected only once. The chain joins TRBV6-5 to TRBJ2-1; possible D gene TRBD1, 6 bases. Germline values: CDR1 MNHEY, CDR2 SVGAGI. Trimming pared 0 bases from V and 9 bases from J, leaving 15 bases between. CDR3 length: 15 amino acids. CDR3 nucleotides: TGTGCCAGCAGTTACTCGAGGACAGCCTTGAGTGAGCAGTTCTTC. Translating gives CASSYSRTALSEQFF.

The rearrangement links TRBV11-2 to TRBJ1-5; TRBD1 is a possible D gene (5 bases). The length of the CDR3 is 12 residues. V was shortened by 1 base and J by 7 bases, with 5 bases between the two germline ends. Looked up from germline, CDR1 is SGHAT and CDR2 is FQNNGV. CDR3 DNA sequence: TGTGCCAGCAGCTTAGGGGGCCAGCCCCAGCATTTT. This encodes CASSLGGQPQHF. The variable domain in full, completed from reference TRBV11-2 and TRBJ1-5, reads EAGVAQSPRYKIIEKRQSVAFWCNPISGHATLYWYQQILGQGPKLLIQFQNNGVVDDSQLPKDRFSAERLKGVDSTLKIQPAKLEDSAVYLCASSLGGQPQHFGDGTRLSIL.

The DNA for the CDR3 is TGTGCCAGCAGGAAGACAGGGGCGGCTGAAAAACTGTTTTTT. Protein sequence: CASRKTGAAEKLFF. This chain uses TRBV2 with TRBJ1-4, with 8 bases identical to TRBD1. The V gene's germline CDR1 is SNHLY and CDR2 FYNNEI. V lost 6 bases, J lost 7 bases, and 7 bases stayed unmatched. CDR3 length: 14 amino acids.

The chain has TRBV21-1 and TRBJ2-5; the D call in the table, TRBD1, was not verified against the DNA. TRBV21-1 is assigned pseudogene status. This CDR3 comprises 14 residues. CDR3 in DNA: TGTGCCAGCAGTCTTTGGACAGGGCGGGGGACCCAGTACTTC. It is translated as CASSLWTGRGTQYF.

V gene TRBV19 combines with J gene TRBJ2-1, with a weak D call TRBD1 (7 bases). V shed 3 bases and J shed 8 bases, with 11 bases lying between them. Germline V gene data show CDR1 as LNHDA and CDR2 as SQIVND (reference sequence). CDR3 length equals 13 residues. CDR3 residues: CASSIDREDEQFF. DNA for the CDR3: TGTGCCAGTAGTATTGACAGGGAGGATGAGCAGTTCTTC.

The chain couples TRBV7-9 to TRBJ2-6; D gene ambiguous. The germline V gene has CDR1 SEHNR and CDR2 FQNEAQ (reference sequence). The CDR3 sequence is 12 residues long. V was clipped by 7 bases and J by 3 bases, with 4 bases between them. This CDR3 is CASTVGANVLTF. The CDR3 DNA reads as TGTGCCAGCACGGTTGGGGCCAACGTCCTGACTTTC.

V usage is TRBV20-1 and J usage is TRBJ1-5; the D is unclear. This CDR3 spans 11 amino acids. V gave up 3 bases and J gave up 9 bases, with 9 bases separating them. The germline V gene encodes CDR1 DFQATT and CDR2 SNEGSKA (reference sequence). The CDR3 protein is CSARNLRPQHF. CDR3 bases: TGCAGTGCTAGGAATCTGAGGCCCCAGCATTTT.

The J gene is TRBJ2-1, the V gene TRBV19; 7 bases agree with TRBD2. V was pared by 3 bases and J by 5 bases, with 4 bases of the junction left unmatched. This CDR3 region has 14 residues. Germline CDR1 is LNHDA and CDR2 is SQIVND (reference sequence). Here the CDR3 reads CASSIGTNNNEQFF. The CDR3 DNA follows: TGTGCCAGTAGTATTGGGACTAACAACAATGAGCAGTTCTTC.

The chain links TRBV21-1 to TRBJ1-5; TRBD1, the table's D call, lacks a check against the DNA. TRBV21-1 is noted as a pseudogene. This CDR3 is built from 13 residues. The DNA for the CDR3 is TGTGCGATAATTACAGGGGGCGCCCAGCCCCAGCATTTT. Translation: CAIITGGAQPQHF.